This TCR beta chain was sequenced in a study of T cell changes during pregnancy in multiple sclerosis. Assay: immunoSEQ multiplex PCR; the TCRdb copy retains only in-frame clones and omits some. The data show fewer than 75,000 clones, about 89% seen once. Germline V CDR1 and CDR2: SGDLS, YYNGEE. This CDR3 is built from 15 residues. J gave up 3 bases and V 0 bases, and 3 bases lay outside the gene matches. Sequencing was performed on peripheral blood, taken in the second trimester of pregnancy. The receptor was isolated from a female donor with multiple sclerosis, enrolled in a pregnancy study. V is TRBV9 and J is TRBJ2-7; 10 bases fit TRBD2. CDR3 sequence: CASSVAERGGYEQYF. DNA of the CDR3: TGTGCCAGCAGCGTAGCTGAGCGGGGGGGCTACGAGCAGTACTTC.